A single sample is the source of the 18 T cell receptor beta chains below, sequenced in a study of T-cell memory formation after mild COVID-19. One entry per CDR3 protein, called by TCRdb with MiXCR from the 5' RACE reads. The table lists fewer than 500,000 distinct CDR3 sequences, around a quarter of them singletons. The sequenced material came from PBMCs or a T cell subset sorted from them (not recorded which). Source of these receptors: an adult woman who had mild COVID-19 (a few samples of this study predate the infection). Cell type and time point are not known.

The chain uses TRBV6-2 or TRBV6-3 and TRBJ2-1; 7 nucleotides line up with TRBD2. V lost 3 bases, J lost 2 bases, and 16 bases stayed unmatched. This CDR3 contains 19 residues. From germline, CDR1 is MNHEY and CDR2 SVGEGT. The CDR3 protein is CASSYPLVPRAGTYNEQFF. The CDR3, as DNA: TGTGCCAGCAGTTATCCTCTGGTGCCGAGAGCGGGGACCTACAATGAGCAGTTCTTC.

The chain links TRBV3-1 to TRBJ2-1, with D possibly TRBD2 on 6 matching bases. With 0 bases removed from V and 3 bases from J, the gap between germline ends came to 9 bases. Per the germline V gene, CDR1 is LGHDT and CDR2 is YNNKEL (reference sequence). The CDR3 contains 15 residues. CDR3 DNA: TGTGCCAGCAGCCAAGAGGAGGGACTCTACAATGAGCAGTTCTTC. The encoded protein is CASSQEEGLYNEQFF.

This clonotype turned up a few times. V is TRBV12-3 or TRBV12-4 and J is TRBJ2-7; 8 positions match TRBD1. Trimming took 6 bases from V and 6 from J; bases not matched to a gene: 7. The CDR3 spans 13 residues. CDR3 amino acids: CASSFGQGREQYF. In DNA form, the CDR3 reads TGTGCCAGCAGCTTCGGACAGGGCCGCGAGCAGTACTTC.

The chain joins TRBV19 to TRBJ1-1; D unresolved. V shed 7 bases and J shed 1 base, with 13 bases lying between them. Germline V lookup: CDR1 LNHDA, CDR2 SQIVND (reference sequence). The CDR3 runs to 14 residues. The CDR3 spells CASIAGGTNTEAFF. Here the CDR3 DNA reads TGTGCCAGTATTGCAGGAGGTACGAACACTGAAGCTTTCTTT.

This clonotype was observed a handful of times. The V gene is TRBV6-5, the J gene TRBJ2-7; weak D call: TRBD1 (6 bases). V lost 6 bases and J 3 bases, leaving 12 bases between the germline ends. Germline V gene sequence: CDR1 MNHEY, CDR2 SVGAGI. The CDR3 loop spans 13 amino acids. The CDR3 DNA follows: TGTGCCAGCAGCCGGGACACCTACTACGAGCAGTACTTC. Translated: CASSRDTYYEQYF.

V and J are TRBV11-2 and TRBJ2-2; TRBD2 is a possible D gene (6 bases). The CDR3 runs to 15 residues. V was clipped by 4 bases and J by 5 bases, with 14 bases between them. The germline gives CDR1 SGHAT, CDR2 FQNNGV. The CDR3 DNA reads as TGTGCCAGCAGCTCCGGGGGACGAAAAACCGGGGAGCTGTTTTTT. Amino acids: CASSSGGRKTGELFF.

The CDR3 sequence is CASRPGWGWDTQYF. Written as DNA, the CDR3 is TGTGCCAGCAGACCGGGATGGGGCTGGGATACGCAGTATTTT. This chain uses TRBV12-3 or TRBV12-4 with TRBJ2-3; tentatively, D is TRBD1 or TRBD2 (5 bases each). The CDR3 spans 14 residues. V was trimmed by 6 bases and J by 6 bases, leaving 16 bases between them.

The chain has TRBV29-1 and TRBJ2-7; D is ambiguous. Germline CDR1 and CDR2: SQVTM and ANQGSEA. The CDR3 runs to 11 residues. The V end lost 2 bases, the J end lost 2 bases, and 4 bases lay between the germline ends. The CDR3 spells CSVERAYEQYF. CDR3 DNA sequence: TGCAGCGTTGAAAGGGCCTACGAGCAGTACTTC.

This clonotype has only a few counts. The CDR3 region is CASSLVTSGTGNEQFF. CDR3 bases: TGTGCCAGCAGTTTAGTGACTAGCGGGACTGGCAATGAGCAGTTCTTC. The chain combines TRBV12-3 or TRBV12-4 with TRBJ2-1; 11 nucleotides line up with TRBD2. V trimming: 1 base; J trimming: 6 bases; junction bases outside the gene matches: 5. The CDR3 has 16 amino acids.

The V gene is TRBV4-3, the J gene TRBJ2-3, with 7 positions matching TRBD1. V was pared by 4 bases and J by 6 bases, with 7 bases of the junction left unmatched. Germline V gene data show CDR1 as LGHNA and CDR2 as YSLEER. CDR3 length: 14 residues. CDR3: CASSPRGGSDTQYF. As DNA, the CDR3 is TGCGCCAGCAGCCCGAGAGGGGGCTCGGATACGCAGTATTTT.

This chain joins TRBV30 and TRBJ2-3; no firm D call. V lost 6 bases to trimming and J lost 3 bases, with 10 bases between them. CDR1 and CDR2 (germline): GTSNPN, SVGIG (reference sequence). This CDR3 spans 12 amino acids. The chain's CDR3 is CACRGLTDTQYF. The CDR3 DNA reads as TGTGCCTGCCGCGGATTGACAGATACGCAGTATTTT.

This clonotype was counted only a few times. J is TRBJ2-1 and V is TRBV5-1; TRBD1 matches 8 bases. The CDR3 length is 15 residues. The germline V gene encodes CDR1 SGHRS and CDR2 YFSETQ. Trimming at V came to 4 bases and at J to 6 bases, leaving 9 bases not matched to a gene. CDR3 protein: CASSISGGPVNEQFF. CDR3 sequence (DNA): TGCGCCAGCAGCATTTCAGGGGGCCCAGTCAATGAGCAGTTCTTC.

The chain has TRBV2 and TRBJ2-7; D might be TRBD2 (5 bases). Trimming removed 11 bases from V and 4 bases from J, with 18 bases in between. Germline V gene data show CDR1 as SNHLY and CDR2 as FYNNEI. This CDR3 contains 13 residues. In DNA, the CDR3 is TGTGCCGGGAACTCGGGGATCGGTTACGAGCAGTACTTC. Translating it yields CAGNSGIGYEQYF. The full variable domain, its missing parts supplied by reference TRBV2 and TRBJ2-7, is EPEVTQTPSHQVTQMGQEVILRCVPISNHLYFYWYRQILGQKVEFLVSFYNNEISEKSEIFDDQFSVERPDGSNFTLKIRSTKLEDSAMYFCAGNSGIGYEQYFGPGTRLTVT.

This clonotype was found a few times. The CDR3 DNA sequence: TGCAGCGCTACCTGGAGGGGGACTGAAGCTTTCTTT. Amino acid sequence: CSATWRGTEAFF. The chain combines TRBV29-1 with TRBJ1-1, with TRBD1 as a possible D gene (6 bases). Germline V lookup: CDR1 SQVTM, CDR2 ANQGSEA. V lost 7 bases and J 5 bases, leaving 14 bases between the germline ends. The CDR3 has 12 residues.

This clonotype was observed a handful of times. This rearrangement joins TRBV7-2 to TRBJ1-2; D not certain. Germline V gives CDR1 SGHTA, CDR2 FQGNSA. CDR3 length: 15 amino acids. V was pared by 5 bases and J by 2 bases, with 15 bases between. This CDR3 reads CASSEGPGLNYGYTF. CDR3 DNA: TGTGCCAGCAGCGAAGGTCCAGGATTAAACTATGGCTACACCTTC.

This chain joins TRBV7-9 and TRBJ2-3; D is tentatively TRBD1 or TRBD2 (6 bases each). CDR3 length equals 15 residues. The V gene's germline CDR1 is SEHNR and CDR2 FQNEAQ (reference sequence). Trimming shortened V by 3 bases and J by 6 bases, and 16 bases separated the two germline ends. The CDR3 here is CASSFTSGAFDTQYF. CDR3 DNA sequence: TGTGCCAGCAGCTTCACCTCGGGGGCATTTGATACGCAGTATTTT. Using reference TRBV7-9 and TRBJ2-3 for the parts outside the CDR3, the full variable domain is DTGVSQNPRHKITKRGQNVTFRCDPISEHNRLYWYRQTLGQGPEFLTYFQNEAQLEKSRLLSDRFSAERPKGSFSTLEIQRTEQGDSAMYLCASSFTSGAFDTQYFGPGTRLTVL.

The genes are TRBV11-2 and TRBJ2-7; the D call may be TRBD1 or TRBD2 (5 bases each). The V gene lost 5 bases and the J gene lost 3 bases, with 17 bases spanning the gap. This CDR3 has 15 amino acids. Per germline, CDR1 SGHAT and CDR2 FQNNGV. CDR3 loop: CASSIGDGVGYEQYF. CDR3 DNA sequence: TGTGCCAGCAGCATAGGGGACGGGGTAGGCTACGAGCAGTACTTC.

The rearrangement links TRBV5-5 to TRBJ2-3; D is perhaps TRBD2 (5 bases). The CDR3 loop spans 13 amino acids. CDR1 SGHKS and CDR2 YYEKEE come from the germline V gene (reference sequence). V was shortened by 6 bases and J by 4 bases, with 12 bases between the two germline ends. In DNA, the CDR3 is TGTGCCAGCAAAGCGGAGACCCCAGATACGCAGTATTTT. Its translation: CASKAETPDTQYF.